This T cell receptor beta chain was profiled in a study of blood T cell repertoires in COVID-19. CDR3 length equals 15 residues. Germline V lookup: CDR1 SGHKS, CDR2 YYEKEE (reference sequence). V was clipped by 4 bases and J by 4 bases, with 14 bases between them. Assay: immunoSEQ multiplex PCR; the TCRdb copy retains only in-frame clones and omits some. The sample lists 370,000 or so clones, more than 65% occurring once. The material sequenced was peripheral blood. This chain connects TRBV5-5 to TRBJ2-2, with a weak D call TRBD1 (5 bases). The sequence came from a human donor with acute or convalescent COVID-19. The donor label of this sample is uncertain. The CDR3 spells CASSPQGWRTGELFF. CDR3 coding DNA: TGTGCCAGCAGCCCGCAGGGTTGGCGCACCGGGGAGCTGTTTTTT.